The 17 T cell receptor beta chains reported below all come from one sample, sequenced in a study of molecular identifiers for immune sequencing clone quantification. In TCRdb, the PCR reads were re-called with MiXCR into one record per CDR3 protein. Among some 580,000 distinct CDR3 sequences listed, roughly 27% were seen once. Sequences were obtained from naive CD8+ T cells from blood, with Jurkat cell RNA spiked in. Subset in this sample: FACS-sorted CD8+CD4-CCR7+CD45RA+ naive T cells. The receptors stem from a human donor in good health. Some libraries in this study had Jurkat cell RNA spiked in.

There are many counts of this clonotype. The DNA of the CDR3 is TGTGCCTGGAGTATCGGGACTAGCGGGAGGGACTTCATTCAGTACTTC. Protein sequence: CAWSIGTSGRDFIQYF. The chain has TRBV30 and TRBJ2-4; TRBD2 matches 16 bases. This CDR3 has 16 residues. V shed 2 bases, J shed 9 bases, and the junction held 7 bases outside the gene matches. The germline gives CDR1 GTSNPN, CDR2 SVGIG (reference sequence).

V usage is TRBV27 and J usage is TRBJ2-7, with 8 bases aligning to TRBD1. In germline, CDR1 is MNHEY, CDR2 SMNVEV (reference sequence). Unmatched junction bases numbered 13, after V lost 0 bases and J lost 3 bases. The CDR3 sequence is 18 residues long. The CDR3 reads CASSLSMALGQGFYEQYF. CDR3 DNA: TGTGCCAGCAGTTTATCGATGGCCCTCGGACAGGGATTCTACGAGCAGTACTTC.

Here the CDR3 DNA reads TGCAGTGCTATCGCAGCGGGGGGGCTGGATGAGCAGTTCTTC. Its protein is CSAIAAGGLDEQFF. The V call is TRBV20-1, the J call TRBJ2-1, with 10 bases that match TRBD2. With V trimmed by 4 bases and J by 8 bases, 8 bases remained unmatched. Germline CDR1 DFQATT, CDR2 SNEGSKA (reference sequence). The CDR3 totals 14 residues.

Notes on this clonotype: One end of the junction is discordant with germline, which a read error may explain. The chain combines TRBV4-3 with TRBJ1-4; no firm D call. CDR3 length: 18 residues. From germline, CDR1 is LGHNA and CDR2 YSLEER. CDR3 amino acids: CASSQEVEGIAFNERLFF. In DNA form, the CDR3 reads TGCGCCAGCAGCCAAGAGGTGGAGGGCATTGCCTTCAATGAAAGACTGTTTTTT.

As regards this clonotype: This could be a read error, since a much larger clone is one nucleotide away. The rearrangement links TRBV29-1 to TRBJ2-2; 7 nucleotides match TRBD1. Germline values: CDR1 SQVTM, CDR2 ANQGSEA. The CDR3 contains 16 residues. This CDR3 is CSVLGTETLNTGELIF. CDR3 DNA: TGCAGCGTACTCGGGACAGAGACCTTGAACACCGGGGAGCTGATTTTT.

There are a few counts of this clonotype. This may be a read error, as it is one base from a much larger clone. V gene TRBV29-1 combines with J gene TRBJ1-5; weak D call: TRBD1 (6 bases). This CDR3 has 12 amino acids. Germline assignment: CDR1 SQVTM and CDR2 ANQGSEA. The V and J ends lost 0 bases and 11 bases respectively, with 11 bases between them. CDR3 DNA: TGCAGCGTTGAAGAGGGAAGGGGGTCCCAGCATTTT. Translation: CSVEEGRGSQHF.

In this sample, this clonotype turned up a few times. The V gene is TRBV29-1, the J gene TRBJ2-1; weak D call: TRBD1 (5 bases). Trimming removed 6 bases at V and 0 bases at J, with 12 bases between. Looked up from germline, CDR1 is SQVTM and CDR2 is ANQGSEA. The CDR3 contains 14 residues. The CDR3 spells CSVMTASSYNEQFF. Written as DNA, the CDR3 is TGCAGCGTCATGACAGCTAGCTCCTACAATGAGCAGTTCTTC.

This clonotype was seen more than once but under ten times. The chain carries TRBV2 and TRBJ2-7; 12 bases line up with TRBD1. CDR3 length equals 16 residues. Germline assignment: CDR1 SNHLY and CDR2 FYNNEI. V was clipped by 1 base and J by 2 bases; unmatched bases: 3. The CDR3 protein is CASSEVGQGAAYEQYF. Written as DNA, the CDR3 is TGTGCCAGCAGTGAAGTGGGACAGGGGGCGGCCTACGAGCAGTACTTC.

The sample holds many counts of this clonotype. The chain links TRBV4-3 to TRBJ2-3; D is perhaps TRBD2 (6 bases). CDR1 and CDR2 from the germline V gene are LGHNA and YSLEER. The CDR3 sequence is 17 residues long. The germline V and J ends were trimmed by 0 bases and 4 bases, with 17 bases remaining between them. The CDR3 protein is CASSQDSEAGFADTQYF. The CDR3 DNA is TGCGCCAGCAGCCAAGATTCGGAGGCGGGATTCGCAGATACGCAGTATTTT.

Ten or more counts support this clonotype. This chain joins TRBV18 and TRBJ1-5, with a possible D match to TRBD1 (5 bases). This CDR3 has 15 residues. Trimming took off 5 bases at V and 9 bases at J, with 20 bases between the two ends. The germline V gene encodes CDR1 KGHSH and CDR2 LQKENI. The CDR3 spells CASSGPGPIVWPQHF. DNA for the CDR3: TGTGCCAGCTCAGGACCGGGACCTATCGTGTGGCCCCAGCATTTT. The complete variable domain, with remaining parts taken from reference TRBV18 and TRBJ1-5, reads NAGVMQNPRHLVRRRGQEARLRCSPMKGHSHVYWYRQLPEEGLKFMVYLQKENIIDESGMPKERFSAEFPKEGPSILRIQQVVRGDSAAYFCASSGPGPIVWPQHFGDGTRLSIL.

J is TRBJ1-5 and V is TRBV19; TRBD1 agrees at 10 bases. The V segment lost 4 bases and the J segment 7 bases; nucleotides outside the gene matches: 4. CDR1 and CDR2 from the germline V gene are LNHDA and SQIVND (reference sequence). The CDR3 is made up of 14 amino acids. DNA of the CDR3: TGTGCCAGTAGTAGTAGGACAGGGGGACAGCCCCAGCATTTT. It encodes CASSSRTGGQPQHF.

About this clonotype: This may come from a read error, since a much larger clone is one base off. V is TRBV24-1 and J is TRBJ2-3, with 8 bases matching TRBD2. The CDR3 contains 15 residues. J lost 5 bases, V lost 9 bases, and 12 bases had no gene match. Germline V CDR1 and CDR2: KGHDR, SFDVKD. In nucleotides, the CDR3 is TGTGCCACCGGTCCGATTAGCGGGACAATAGATACGCAGTATTTT. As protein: CATGPISGTIDTQYF.

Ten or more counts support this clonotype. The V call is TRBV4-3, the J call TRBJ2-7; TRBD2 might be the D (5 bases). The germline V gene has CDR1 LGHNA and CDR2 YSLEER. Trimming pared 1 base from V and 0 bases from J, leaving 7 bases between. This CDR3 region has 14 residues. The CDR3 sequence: CASSQVEGSYEQYF. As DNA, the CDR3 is TGCGCCAGCAGCCAAGTTGAGGGCTCCTACGAGCAGTACTTC.

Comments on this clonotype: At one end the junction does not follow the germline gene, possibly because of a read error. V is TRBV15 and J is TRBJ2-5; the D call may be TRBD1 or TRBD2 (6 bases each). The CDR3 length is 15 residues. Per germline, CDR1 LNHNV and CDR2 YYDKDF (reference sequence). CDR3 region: CVTSRARGQQETQYF. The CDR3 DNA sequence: TGTGTCACCAGCAGAGCCCGGGGGCAGCAAGAGACCCAGTACTTC.

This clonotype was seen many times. This CDR3 is CANRPNSGANVLTF. CDR3 nucleotides: TGTGCCAATAGACCGAACTCTGGGGCCAACGTCCTGACTTTC. V is TRBV12-3 or TRBV12-4 and J is TRBJ2-6; no clear D gene. The V end lost 10 bases, the J end lost 0 bases, and 10 bases lay between the germline ends. This CDR3 comprises 14 residues.

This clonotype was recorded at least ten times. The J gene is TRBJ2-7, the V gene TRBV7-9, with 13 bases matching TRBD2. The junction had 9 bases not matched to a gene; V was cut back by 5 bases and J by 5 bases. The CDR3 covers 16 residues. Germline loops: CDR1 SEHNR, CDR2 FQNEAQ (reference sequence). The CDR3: CASSSRTGTSGDEQYF. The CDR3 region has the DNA TGTGCCAGCAGCAGCCGGACCGGGACTAGCGGGGACGAGCAGTACTTC.

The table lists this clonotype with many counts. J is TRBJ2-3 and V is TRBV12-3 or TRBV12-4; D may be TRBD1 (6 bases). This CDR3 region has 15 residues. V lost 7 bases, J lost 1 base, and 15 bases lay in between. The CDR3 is CASTAFRQGTDTQYF. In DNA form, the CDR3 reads TGTGCCAGCACCGCGTTCCGACAGGGCACAGATACGCAGTATTTT.